A selection of T cell receptor beta chains follows, all from one sample in a study of CD8+CD57+ T cells in acquired aplastic anemia. TCRdb redid the calling of the reads with MiXCR, one entry per CDR3 protein. The top ten clones hold roughly 1.2% of a sample with around 290,000 distinct CDR3 sequences, about 50% of them seen once. Sequencing used sorted CD4+, CD8+, or CD8+CD57+ T cells (not recorded which) from PBMCs. These receptors were taken from a human donor with aplastic anemia. CDR3s include the opening cysteine and the closing phenylalanine or tryptophan. Each record gives: D gene, J gene, V gene, clone size, CDR3 DNA, CDR3 protein. The D gene is left open where the match is weak. The size field is filled for only some rows; it gives once, few, many or a size class.

TRBD1 | TRBJ1-2 | TRBV19 | NA | TGTGCCAGTAGTGACCGGCGGAGGGACAGAACCGCATATTCCCATGGCTACACCTTC | CASSDRRRDRTAYSHGYTF
TRBD1 | TRBJ1-1 | TRBV7-8 | NA | TGTGCCAGCAGCTTACGCCCAGGGGGAACGAACACTGAAGCTTTCTTT | CASSLRPGGTNTEAFF
TRBD1 | TRBJ2-7 | TRBV24-1 | once | TGTGCCACCAAGAGCAGTAGGGGGCCGACCTACGAGCAGTACTTC | CATKSSRGPTYEQYF
TRBD2 | TRBJ2-5 | TRBV4-1 | many | TGCGCCAGCAGCCAAATTGGCCTAGCGGGAGAGACCCAGTACTTC | CASSQIGLAGETQYF
NA | TRBJ1-4 | TRBV4-2 | many | TGTGCCAGCAGCTCCCCAACCTGGGCGGTAAACAGCGTCAATGAAAAACTGTTTTTT | CASSSPTWAVNSVNEKLFF
NA | TRBJ2-7 | TRBV5-6 | NA | TGTGCCAGCAGCTTATCGGGTCCGGGTGAGCAGTACTTC | CASSLSGPGEQYF
NA | TRBJ1-2 | TRBV10-3 | many | TGTGCCATCTCTGAGCGGGGGGAGTGGGGCTACACCTTC | CAISERGEWGYTF
NA | TRBJ2-7 | TRBV20-1 | NA | TGCAGTGCCAGACGACGGATTTCCTACGAGCAGTACTTC | CSARRRISYEQYF
NA | TRBJ2-3 | TRBV7-2 | NA | TGTGCCAGCAGCTGGAGGCCTAGCACAGATACGCAGTATTTT | CASSWRPSTDTQYF
TRBD2 | TRBJ2-1 | TRBV2 | once | TGTGCCAGAAGACCAGCGGGGTACAATGAGCAGTTCTTC | CARRPAGYNEQFF
NA | TRBJ2-2 | TRBV7-9 | once | TGTGCCAGCAGGATCAGGGGGGACTCGACCACCGGGGAGCTGTTTTTT | CASRIRGDSTTGELFF
TRBD1 | TRBJ1-1 | TRBV7-9 | few | TGTGCCAGCAGCAGAACAGGGGCTCACACTGAAGCTTTCTTT | CASSRTGAHTEAFF
NA | TRBJ1-1 | TRBV9 | NA | TGTGCCAGCAGCGTAGATCCAGGGGTGAACACTGAAGCTTTCTTT | CASSVDPGVNTEAFF
NA | TRBJ1-2 | TRBV12-3/TRBV12-4 | NA | TGTGCATCCCGTAAAGGGTCCCATGGCTACACCTTC | CASRKGSHGYTF
NA | TRBJ1-6 | TRBV10-3 | few | TGTGCCTCCAATCAGGGCAGGGACTATTCACCCCTCCACTTT | CASNQGRDYSPLHF
TRBD2 | TRBJ2-7 | TRBV20-1 | many | TGCAGTGCTGGGGACTTACTAGCGGGGGGTAAAAAGCAGTACTTC | CSAGDLLAGGKKQYF
NA | TRBJ2-5 | TRBV20-1 | NA | TGCAGTGCTAGAGTGGGCGGGGCCCAGTACTTC | CSARVGGAQYF
TRBD2 | TRBJ2-5 | TRBV2 | NA | TGTGCCAGCAGCCAAGGACTAGCGCCTCAAGAGACCCAGTACTTC | CASSQGLAPQETQYF
TRBD1 | TRBJ2-1 | TRBV5-1 | NA | TGCGCCAGCAGCCCTAGGACAGGGGACGGGCAGTTCTTC | CASSPRTGDGQFF
TRBD2 | TRBJ2-3 | TRBV7-2 | many | TGTGCCAGCAGCTTAGTTAGCGGGGGTGGAGATACGCAGTATTTT | CASSLVSGGGDTQYF
NA | TRBJ1-2 | TRBV7-8 | NA | TGTGCCAGCAGCACCCACAGGGATGGCTACACCTTC | CASSTHRDGYTF
NA | TRBJ1-4 | TRBV7-8 | NA | TGTGCCAGCAGCTCGGTTGGCGGGGAGGGTAATGAAAAACTGTTTTTT | CASSSVGGEGNEKLFF
NA | TRBJ2-2 | TRBV24-1 | NA | TGTGCCACCAGTGATTTCCGGCCGGGAGTTAACACCGGGGAGCTGTTTTTT | CATSDFRPGVNTGELFF
NA | TRBJ1-5 | TRBV30 | NA | TGTGCCTGGAGTGTCCCGACTCCTATTGCGTACCAGCCCCAGCATTTT | CAWSVPTPIAYQPQHF
NA | TRBJ2-2 | TRBV11-2 | many | TGTGCCAGCAGCTCCGTGGGCACCGGGGAGCTGTTTTTT | CASSSVGTGELFF
NA | TRBJ2-3 | TRBV19 | NA | TGTGCCAGTAAGTCTGTCGGGAGTCACACAGATACGCAGTATTTT | CASKSVGSHTDTQYF
TRBD1 | TRBJ2-1 | TRBV20-1 | once | TGCAGTGCTAGAACAGGGGTTGAGCAGTTCTTC | CSARTGVEQFF
NA | TRBJ2-7 | TRBV7-2 | few | TGTGCCAGCAGCCCAAGGAGGGACTCCCACGAGCAGTACTTC | CASSPRRDSHEQYF